A selection of T cell receptor beta chains follows, all from one sample in a study of cytomegalovirus exposure and HLA in healthy donors. Sequencing used immunoSEQ multiplex PCR; TCRdb keeps in-frame clones, though not all of them. Found here are under 130,000 clones, around 60% of them singletons; the top ten hold 2.5% to 4%. Sequences were obtained from PBMCs. The receptor set was obtained from a woman in her 50s in good health and CMV-seronegative. CDR3s include the opening cysteine and the closing phenylalanine or tryptophan. Each record gives: D gene, clone size, V gene, J gene, CDR3 DNA, CDR3 protein. A D gene is named only where the DNA matches it firmly. A row's size may be missing; if present it is once, few, many or a size class.

d_call: TRBD1; clone_size: .; v_call: TRBV5-5; j_call: TRBJ1-4; cdr3_nt: TGTGCCAGCAGCCCCGGGACAGATAATGAAAAACTGTTTTTT; cdr3_aa: CASSPGTDNEKLFF
d_call: .; clone_size: .; v_call: TRBV5-1; j_call: TRBJ1-4; cdr3_nt: TGCGCCAGCAAAGAGGCAACTAATGAAAAACTGTTTTTT; cdr3_aa: CASKEATNEKLFF
d_call: TRBD2; clone_size: .; v_call: TRBV7-9; j_call: TRBJ2-6; cdr3_nt: TGTGCCAGCAGCTTGGGAGGACTAGCGGTCAGCTCTGGGGCCAACGTCCTGACTTTC; cdr3_aa: CASSLGGLAVSSGANVLTF
d_call: .; clone_size: .; v_call: TRBV4-3; j_call: TRBJ1-4; cdr3_nt: TGCGCCAGCAGCCAAAAGGACAGCCCTAATGAAAAACTGTTTTTT; cdr3_aa: CASSQKDSPNEKLFF
d_call: TRBD1; clone_size: .; v_call: TRBV19; j_call: TRBJ1-5; cdr3_nt: TGTGCCAGTAGTGGGACAGGGCCCCAGCCCCAGCATTTT; cdr3_aa: CASSGTGPQPQHF
d_call: .; clone_size: .; v_call: TRBV11-3; j_call: TRBJ1-3; cdr3_nt: TGTGCCAGCAGCTCGGGAGGCCGGGGAAACACCATATATTTT; cdr3_aa: CASSSGGRGNTIYF
d_call: TRBD1; clone_size: few; v_call: TRBV13; j_call: TRBJ2-5; cdr3_nt: TGTGCCAGCAGCTCCCGGGACAGAGACCTAGAGACCCAGTACTTC; cdr3_aa: CASSSRDRDLETQYF
d_call: TRBD1; clone_size: .; v_call: TRBV27; j_call: TRBJ2-7; cdr3_nt: TGTGCCAGCCGCCGGACAGGGGGCGCGGGAGAGCAGTACTTC; cdr3_aa: CASRRTGGAGEQYF
d_call: .; clone_size: .; v_call: TRBV21-1; j_call: TRBJ1-1; cdr3_nt: TGTGCCAGCAGCCTCGAGGGACACCTGAACACTGAAGCTTTCTTT; cdr3_aa: CASSLEGHLNTEAFF
d_call: .; clone_size: .; v_call: TRBV9; j_call: TRBJ1-2; cdr3_nt: TGTGCCAGCAGCGCCCGATGGGGGGGTGGCTACACCTTC; cdr3_aa: CASSARWGGGYTF
d_call: TRBD1; clone_size: .; v_call: TRBV28; j_call: TRBJ2-5; cdr3_nt: TGTGCCAGCAGTTTTATGGGACAGAGACAAGAGACCCAGTACTTC; cdr3_aa: CASSFMGQRQETQYF
d_call: TRBD1; clone_size: .; v_call: TRBV2; j_call: TRBJ1-2; cdr3_nt: TGTGCCAGCGTTAGAGGGGGCAGTAACTATGGCTACACCTTC; cdr3_aa: CASVRGGSNYGYTF
d_call: TRBD2; clone_size: .; v_call: TRBV29-1; j_call: TRBJ2-2; cdr3_nt: TGCAGCGTCGGACTAGGCGGGAACACCGGGGAGCTGTTTTTT; cdr3_aa: CSVGLGGNTGELFF
d_call: TRBD1; clone_size: .; v_call: TRBV7-6; j_call: TRBJ2-7; cdr3_nt: TGTGCCAGCAGCTTAGCAGGGTCGACGGGACAGGGGTTTTCCTTTTCCTACGAGCAGTACTTC; cdr3_aa: CASSLAGSTGQGFSFSYEQYF
d_call: .; clone_size: few; v_call: TRBV14; j_call: TRBJ2-1; cdr3_nt: TGTGCCAGCAGCCAAGAGTTAGAGCTGTATCCCTACAATGAGCAGTTCTTC; cdr3_aa: CASSQELELYPYNEQFF
d_call: TRBD1; clone_size: .; v_call: TRBV7-9; j_call: TRBJ1-5; cdr3_nt: TGTGCCAGCAGCAAAACCGGGACAGGGGTTACGGAGCCCCAGCATTTT; cdr3_aa: CASSKTGTGVTEPQHF
d_call: TRBD2; clone_size: .; v_call: TRBV5-4; j_call: TRBJ2-3; cdr3_nt: TGTGCCAGCAGCAAAAAAACTAGCGGGAGCACAGATACGCAGTATTTT; cdr3_aa: CASSKKTSGSTDTQYF
d_call: .; clone_size: .; v_call: TRBV7-8; j_call: TRBJ1-2; cdr3_nt: TGTGCCAGCAGCTCCAAGGGGCAGAGTGGCTATGGCTACACCTTC; cdr3_aa: CASSSKGQSGYGYTF
d_call: .; clone_size: .; v_call: TRBV5-1; j_call: TRBJ1-2; cdr3_nt: TGCGCCAGCAGCTTGGCTTCGGTATCTAACTATGGCTACACCTTC; cdr3_aa: CASSLASVSNYGYTF
d_call: .; clone_size: .; v_call: TRBV18; j_call: TRBJ1-1; cdr3_nt: TGTGCCAGCTCCCTAGAGGAGGGGATGAACACTGAAGCTTTCTTT; cdr3_aa: CASSLEEGMNTEAFF
d_call: TRBD2; clone_size: .; v_call: TRBV19; j_call: TRBJ2-5; cdr3_nt: TGTGCCAGTAGTAAACTAGCGGGAGAACAAGAGACCCAGTACTTC; cdr3_aa: CASSKLAGEQETQYF
d_call: TRBD1; clone_size: .; v_call: TRBV2; j_call: TRBJ1-5; cdr3_nt: TGTGCCAGCAGGGGGACAGGGGTAAAACAGCCCCAGCATTTT; cdr3_aa: CASRGTGVKQPQHF
d_call: .; clone_size: once; v_call: TRBV28; j_call: TRBJ2-1; cdr3_nt: TGTGCCAGCAATGAGGGTGGTGAGCAGTTCTTC; cdr3_aa: CASNEGGEQFF
d_call: .; clone_size: .; v_call: TRBV5-1; j_call: TRBJ1-5; cdr3_nt: TGCGCCAGCAGAGAGTCGCCCGTCGGGCCCCAGCATTTT; cdr3_aa: CASRESPVGPQHF
d_call: TRBD2; clone_size: .; v_call: TRBV7-2; j_call: TRBJ2-1; cdr3_nt: TGTGCCAGCAGAACTCTAGCGGGGGCCTACAATGAGCAGTTCTTC; cdr3_aa: CASRTLAGAYNEQFF
d_call: .; clone_size: .; v_call: TRBV7-8; j_call: TRBJ2-1; cdr3_nt: TGTGCCAGCAGCCGACAACGCAATGAGCAGTTCTTC; cdr3_aa: CASSRQRNEQFF
d_call: TRBD2; clone_size: few; v_call: TRBV7-2; j_call: TRBJ2-3; cdr3_nt: TGTGCCAGCAGCTTAGGGGGTCGGGCGGGAGGGCCACATACGCAGTATTTT; cdr3_aa: CASSLGGRAGGPHTQYF
d_call: .; clone_size: .; v_call: TRBV5-5; j_call: TRBJ2-3; cdr3_nt: TGTGCCAGCAGCTCGACATTCTCGTCTAGCACAGATACGCAGTATTTT; cdr3_aa: CASSSTFSSSTDTQYF
d_call: .; clone_size: few; v_call: TRBV29-1; j_call: TRBJ2-3; cdr3_nt: TGCAGCGTTGAGATACAGGTAAACACAGATACGCAGTATTTT; cdr3_aa: CSVEIQVNTDTQYF
d_call: .; clone_size: few; v_call: TRBV6-6; j_call: TRBJ2-3; cdr3_nt: TGTGCCACCGACTGGGACAAGACAGATACGCAGTATTTT; cdr3_aa: CATDWDKTDTQYF
d_call: .; clone_size: .; v_call: TRBV29-1; j_call: TRBJ1-4; cdr3_nt: TGCAGCGTTGAAGATGTAAGCGGAGAAAAACTGTTTTTT; cdr3_aa: CSVEDVSGEKLFF
d_call: .; clone_size: .; v_call: TRBV10-1; j_call: TRBJ2-7; cdr3_nt: TGCGCCAGCAGTGAGTCAGGGACATATGCCTACGAGCAGTACTTC; cdr3_aa: CASSESGTYAYEQYF
d_call: .; clone_size: .; v_call: TRBV5-1; j_call: TRBJ2-1; cdr3_nt: TGCGCCAGCAGCTTGTATGGGACTGGGGATGAGCAGTTCTTC; cdr3_aa: CASSLYGTGDEQFF
d_call: .; clone_size: .; v_call: TRBV5-1; j_call: TRBJ1-2; cdr3_nt: TGCGCCAGCAGCGGACGGCCAGAAGGGGACTATGGCTACACCTTC; cdr3_aa: CASSGRPEGDYGYTF
d_call: TRBD1; clone_size: .; v_call: TRBV6-1; j_call: TRBJ2-7; cdr3_nt: TGTGCCAGCAGGGGGACAGGGGTTTACTACGAGCAGTACTTC; cdr3_aa: CASRGTGVYYEQYF
d_call: .; clone_size: few; v_call: TRBV5-6; j_call: TRBJ2-7; cdr3_nt: TGTGCCAGCAACATTGCGGGATCGTCCTACGAGCAGTACTTC; cdr3_aa: CASNIAGSSYEQYF
d_call: .; clone_size: .; v_call: TRBV5-1; j_call: TRBJ2-5; cdr3_nt: TGCGCCAGCAGCCCGGACGGGGAAGAGACCCAGTACTTC; cdr3_aa: CASSPDGEETQYF
d_call: TRBD1; clone_size: .; v_call: TRBV5-1; j_call: TRBJ1-2; cdr3_nt: TGCGCCAGCAGCATATTACCGGGACAGCACTACACCTTC; cdr3_aa: CASSILPGQHYTF
d_call: .; clone_size: few; v_call: TRBV5-1; j_call: TRBJ1-1; cdr3_nt: TGCGCCAGCAGCTTGTTAAGGGGTGGCACTGAAGCTTTCTTT; cdr3_aa: CASSLLRGGTEAFF
d_call: .; clone_size: .; v_call: TRBV7-8; j_call: TRBJ2-7; cdr3_nt: TGTGCCAGCAGCTTAGAGAGAACGAGGCCGGCCTACGAGCAGTACTTC; cdr3_aa: CASSLERTRPAYEQYF